Listed below are T cell receptor beta chains from one sample, sequenced in a study of shared clonotypes between healthy human individuals. The repertoire was sequenced with immunoSEQ multiplex PCR; TCRdb's copy has only in-frame clones and lacks some. Of approximately 2,200,000 clones listed, roughly 91% are singletons. The sequencing sample was made of naive CD8+ T cells from PBMCs. These receptors came from a man younger than 30 in good health. Some clones in this sample may be carry-over from other donors' samples. CDR3s include the opening cysteine and the closing phenylalanine or tryptophan. The D gene is left open where the match is weak. Clone size appears in some rows only: once, few, many, or a class for an expanded clone.

TRBV9,-,-,TRBJ1-5,CASSVGTGNSQPQHF,TGTGCCAGCAGCGTAGGCACAGGGAATAGTCAGCCCCAGCATTTT
TRBV19,TRBD2,-,TRBJ2-2,CASSTSGSPGELFF,TGTGCCAGTAGTACTAGCGGGAGTCCCGGGGAGCTGTTTTTT
TRBV9,-,-,TRBJ2-1,CASSGWVNNEQFF,TGTGCCAGCAGCGGGTGGGTGAACAATGAGCAGTTCTTC
TRBV4-1,TRBD2,-,TRBJ2-1,CASSQDGLGVGYNEQFF,TGCGCCAGCAGCCAAGATGGACTAGGGGTCGGATACAATGAGCAGTTCTTC
TRBV5-1,-,few,TRBJ1-1,CASSLGSEAFF,TGCGCCAGCAGCTTGGGGTCTGAAGCTTTCTTT
TRBV27,-,-,TRBJ1-2,CASRTGPYGYTF,TGTGCCAGCCGGACGGGGCCCTATGGCTACACCTTC
TRBV7-9,TRBD2,-,TRBJ2-3,CASSSRTSGDTDTQYF,TGTGCCAGCAGCTCTCGGACTAGCGGGGACACAGATACGCAGTATTTT
TRBV5-6,TRBD1,once,TRBJ2-1,CASSSPIQGRVFDEQFF,TGTGCCAGCAGCAGCCCTATACAGGGGAGAGTCTTCGATGAGCAGTTCTTC
TRBV23-1,-,-,TRBJ1-5,CASSRGGLNNQPQHF,TGCGCCAGCAGTCGTGGGGGCCTGAACAATCAGCCCCAGCATTTT
TRBV27,TRBD2,-,TRBJ2-7,CASTKRGANYEQYF,TGTGCCAGTACAAAGCGGGGGGCGAACTACGAGCAGTACTTC
TRBV4-1,-,-,TRBJ1-1,CASSPSWGANEAFF,TGCGCCAGCAGCCCCTCTTGGGGCGCCAACGAAGCTTTCTTT